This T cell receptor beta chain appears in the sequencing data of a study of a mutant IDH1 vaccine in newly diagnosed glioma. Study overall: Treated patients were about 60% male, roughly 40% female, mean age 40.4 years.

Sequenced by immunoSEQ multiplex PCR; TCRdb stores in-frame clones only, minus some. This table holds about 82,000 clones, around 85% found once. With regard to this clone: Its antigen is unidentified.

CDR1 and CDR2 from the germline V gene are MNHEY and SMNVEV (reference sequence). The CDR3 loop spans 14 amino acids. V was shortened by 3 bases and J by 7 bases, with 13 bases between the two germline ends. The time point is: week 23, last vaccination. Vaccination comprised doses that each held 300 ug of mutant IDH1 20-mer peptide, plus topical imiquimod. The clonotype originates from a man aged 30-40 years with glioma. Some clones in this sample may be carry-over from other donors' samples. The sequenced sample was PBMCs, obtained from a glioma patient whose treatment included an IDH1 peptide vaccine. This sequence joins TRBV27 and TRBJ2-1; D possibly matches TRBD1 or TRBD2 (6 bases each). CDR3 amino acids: CASSLRGTGNEQFF. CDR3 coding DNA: TGTGCCAGCAGTTTGAGGGGGACTGGGAATGAGCAGTTCTTC.